The present entry profiles one TCR beta chain with its context. Its antigen is not identified. PBMCs were stained for CD3, CD4 and CD8, and CD4+ and CD8+ T cells were sorted. This sample is part of a study of CD8+ T cells in alopecia areata. Whole-study context: Twice daily, treated patients received 5 to 10 mg of oral tofacitinib. The duration of tofacitinib was 6 to 18 months, with 6 months off drug afterward.

Isolated RNA was reverse transcribed into cDNA used as the sequencing template. Clones were sequenced by immunoSEQ multiplex PCR, and TCRdb holds only the in-frame ones, with some missing. The sample records about 98,000 clones, less than 50% being singletons. Germline V gene lookup returns CDR1 MNHNY and CDR2 SVGAGI (reference sequence). The CDR3 runs 13 residues. The trim removed 4 bases at V and 6 bases at J, leaving 1 base unmatched. General study results and limits: Sequencing of scalp samples also includes resident alphabeta T cells from normal skin.

The clonotype comes from a human donor with alopecia areata. This chain joins TRBV6-6 and TRBJ2-3; 10 bases are shared with TRBD1. The sample was CD4+ T cells sorted from blood. The DNA for the CDR3 is TGTGCCAGCAGTTCGACAGGGGGCGATACGCAGTATTTT. Protein: CASSSTGGDTQYF.